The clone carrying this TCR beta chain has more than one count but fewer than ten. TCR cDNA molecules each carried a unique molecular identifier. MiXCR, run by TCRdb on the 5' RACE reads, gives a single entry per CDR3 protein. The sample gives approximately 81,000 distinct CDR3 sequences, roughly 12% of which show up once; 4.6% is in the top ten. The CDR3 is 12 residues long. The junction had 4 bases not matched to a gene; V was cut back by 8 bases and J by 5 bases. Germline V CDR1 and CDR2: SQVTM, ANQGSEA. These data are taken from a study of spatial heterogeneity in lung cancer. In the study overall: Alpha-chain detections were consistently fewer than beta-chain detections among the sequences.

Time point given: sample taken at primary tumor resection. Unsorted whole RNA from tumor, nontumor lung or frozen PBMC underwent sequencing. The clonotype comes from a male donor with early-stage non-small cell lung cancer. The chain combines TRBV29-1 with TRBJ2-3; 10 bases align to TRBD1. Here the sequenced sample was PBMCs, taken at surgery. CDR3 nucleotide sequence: TGCAGCTTCAGGACAGGGGGAGATACGCAGTATTTT. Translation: CSFRTGGDTQYF.